The 27 T cell receptor beta chains in this list originate from one sample, sequenced in a study of CD8+CD57+ T cells in acquired aplastic anemia. Genomic DNA was employed as the template in profiling TCR beta VDJ and CDR3. MiXCR, run by TCRdb on the reads, gives a single entry per CDR3 protein. This repertoire shows under 40,000 distinct CDR3 sequences, around three quarters found once; its top ten account for 22%. Input material: sorted CD4+, CD8+, or CD8+CD57+ T cells (not recorded which) from PBMCs. The receptors were gathered from a human donor in good health, serving as a control.

This clonotype has more than one count but fewer than ten. The chain combines TRBV15 with TRBJ2-5; tentative D call: TRBD1 (7 bases). Germline-derived CDR1 and CDR2 are LNHNV and YYDKDF (reference sequence). V was cut by 5 bases and J by 5 bases, with 21 bases left in between. The CDR3 runs to 16 residues. CDR3 sequence reads: CATSVERLAGGETQYF. In nucleotides, the CDR3 is TGTGCCACCAGCGTGGAAAGGCTTGCAGGGGGGGAGACCCAGTACTTC.

V gene TRBV15 combines with J gene TRBJ2-3; D unclear. Germline assignment: CDR1 LNHNV and CDR2 YYDKDF (reference sequence). The CDR3 is made up of 15 amino acids. Between the trimmed V and J ends, which lost 0 bases and 8 bases, there was a span of 15 bases. The CDR3, as DNA: TGTGCCACCAGCAGAGATCGTGTAGGATCCGGTACGCAGTATTTT. Protein product: CATSRDRVGSGTQYF.

The genes are TRBV20-1 and TRBJ1-2; D not resolved. The V end was cut by 1 base, the J end by 4 bases, with 13 bases between. Germline lookup yields CDR1 DFQATT and CDR2 SNEGSKA (reference sequence). CDR3 length: 14 residues. In DNA, the CDR3 is TGCAGTGCTAGAGCTCCGGGCCGCGTCTATGGCTACACCTTC. It yields the protein CSARAPGRVYGYTF.

V usage is TRBV6-1 and J usage is TRBJ1-2; no clear D gene. Between the trimmed V and J ends, which lost 6 bases and 2 bases, there was a span of 13 bases. The CDR3 extends over 14 amino acids. Per the germline V gene, CDR1 is MNHNS and CDR2 is SASEGT. The CDR3 reads CASSEQILNYGYTF. Here the CDR3 DNA reads TGTGCCAGCAGCGAACAGATACTAAACTATGGCTACACCTTC.

CDR3 amino acids: CSVGHNYEQYF. The CDR3 DNA follows: TGCAGCGTTGGGCACAACTACGAGCAGTACTTC. This chain connects TRBV29-1 to TRBJ2-7; D is uncertain. Trimming pared 4 bases from V and 3 bases from J, leaving 7 bases between. In germline, CDR1 is SQVTM, CDR2 ANQGSEA. The CDR3 is made up of 11 amino acids.

The chain carries TRBV5-1 and TRBJ1-1; tentative D call: TRBD1 (5 bases). V shed 1 base and J shed 6 bases, with 13 bases lying between them. Germline V gene sequence: CDR1 SGHRS, CDR2 YFSETQ. The CDR3 totals 14 residues. CDR3 amino acids: CASSLNQGVAEAFF. The DNA for the CDR3 is TGCGCCAGCAGCTTGAACCAGGGTGTTGCTGAAGCTTTCTTT.

The genes are TRBV24-1 and TRBJ2-7; 7 nucleotides match TRBD2. The junction had 2 bases not matched to a gene; V was cut back by 4 bases and J by 0 bases. Germline CDR1 is KGHDR and CDR2 is SFDVKD. This CDR3 spans 14 amino acids. CDR3 sequence (DNA): TGTGCCACCAGTGAGGCGGGAGTCTCCTACGAGCAGTACTTC. It specifies CATSEAGVSYEQYF.

The table lists this clonotype with a few counts. The chain joins TRBV20-1 to TRBJ2-7; 9 positions agree with TRBD1. The germline V gene encodes CDR1 DFQATT and CDR2 SNEGSKA (reference sequence). CDR3 length: 13 residues. The V segment lost 6 bases and the J segment 5 bases; nucleotides outside the gene matches: 8. This CDR3 is CSASEDRGHEQYF. The DNA for the CDR3 is TGCAGTGCCTCGGAGGACAGGGGCCACGAGCAGTACTTC.

This chain uses TRBV11-2 with TRBJ1-2; no firm D call. Germline CDR1 SGHAT, CDR2 FQNNGV. Trimming cost V 0 bases and J 8 bases, with 16 bases left between them. The CDR3 extends over 15 amino acids. In nucleotides, the CDR3 is TGTGCCAGCAGCTTAGATCGGAGGACTTCGTGGGGCTACACCTTC. This translates into CASSLDRRTSWGYTF.

Note on this clonotype: One end of the junction varies from germline; a read error may be responsible. The chain employs TRBV15 and TRBJ1-1; D is undetermined. Per the germline V gene, CDR1 is LNHNV and CDR2 is YYDKDF (reference sequence). The CDR3 contains 13 residues. CDR3 in amino acids: CAASTRLNTEAFF. CDR3 sequence (DNA): TGTGCCGCCAGCACGAGATTGAACACTGAAGCTTTCTTT.

The count of this clonotype is one. V and J are TRBV20-1 and TRBJ1-2; tentative D call: TRBD1 (6 bases). The germline V and J ends were trimmed by 4 bases and 2 bases, with 11 bases remaining between them. Germline V lookup: CDR1 DFQATT, CDR2 SNEGSKA (reference sequence). This CDR3 contains 13 residues. CDR3 in DNA: TGCAGTGCTACCCCTACAGGGAACTATGGCTACACCTTC. It codes for CSATPTGNYGYTF.

This clonotype is categorized as medium-sized. This sequence joins TRBV4-2 and TRBJ1-2, with D unclear. Between the trimmed V and J ends, which lost 2 bases and 5 bases, there was a span of 9 bases. The CDR3 contains 13 residues. Germline V gene lookup returns CDR1 LGHNA and CDR2 YNFKEQ. The CDR3 bases are TGTGCCAGCAGCCAAAACTTTGGGTATGGCTACACCTTC. This translates into CASSQNFGYGYTF.

The CDR3 DNA sequence: TGTGCCACCAGCGCCCCGGGACAGTCCTACGAGCAGTACTTC. Its translation is CATSAPGQSYEQYF. V gene TRBV15 combines with J gene TRBJ2-7; TRBD1 matches 7 bases. CDR1 and CDR2 from the germline V gene are LNHNV and YYDKDF (reference sequence). This CDR3 spans 14 amino acids. The V segment lost 5 bases and the J segment 1 base; nucleotides outside the gene matches: 5.

This rearrangement joins TRBV7-2 to TRBJ1-6; 7 nucleotides match TRBD1. The CDR3 consists of 16 residues. CDR1 is SGHTA and CDR2 is FQGNSA in the germline V gene. Trimming cost V 0 bases and J 13 bases; bases outside gene matches: 12. CDR3 sequence: CASSLAGGTVGTPLHF. CDR3 coding DNA: TGTGCCAGCAGCTTAGCCGGAGGGACAGTGGGAACTCCCCTCCACTTT.

This chain uses TRBV27 with TRBJ1-6; D gene uncertain. CDR1 is MNHEY, CDR2 SMNVEV, per germline (reference sequence). The CDR3 is 12 residues long. V lost 3 bases and J lost 10, with 7 bases in between. The CDR3 protein is CASSFTESPLHF. CDR3 DNA: TGTGCCAGCAGTTTCACGGAATCACCCCTCCACTTT.

This sequence joins TRBV15 and TRBJ1-5; maybe TRBD1 (6 bases). Germline assignment: CDR1 LNHNV and CDR2 YYDKDF (reference sequence). The CDR3 runs to 14 residues. Trimming cost V 6 bases and J 5 bases, with 14 bases left between them. Written as DNA, the CDR3 is TGTGCCACCAGTCGTCACAGGGACGATCAGCCCCAGCATTTT. Its translation: CATSRHRDDQPQHF.

The CDR3 coding sequence is TGTGCCAGCAGCTTAGATGCAGGGGGGATCAATGAGCAGTTCTTC. It is translated as CASSLDAGGINEQFF. This chain connects TRBV11-1 to TRBJ2-1, with a possible D match to TRBD1 (7 bases). Germline CDR1 reads SGHAT; CDR2 reads FQDESV (reference sequence). Trimming removed 1 base from V and 6 bases from J, with 13 bases in between. CDR3 size: 15 residues.

This clonotype was picked up a small number of times. The chain carries TRBV29-1 and TRBJ1-4; 7 nucleotides match TRBD1. V shed 5 bases, J shed 15 bases, and the junction held 9 bases outside the gene matches. Germline CDR1 reads SQVTM; CDR2 reads ANQGSEA. The CDR3 has 11 amino acids. For the CDR3, the DNA is TGCAGCGTTTTCGAGGGACAGAGAGTGTTTTTT. Its protein product is CSVFEGQRVFF.

The chain couples TRBV2 to TRBJ1-2; 10 bases align to TRBD1. This CDR3 is built from 14 residues. Germline-derived CDR1 and CDR2 are SNHLY and FYNNEI. The V and J ends lost 6 bases and 4 bases, in that order; junction bases with no gene match: 5. For the CDR3, the DNA is TGTGCCAGCAGAGATAGGACAGGGGGCTATGGCTACACCTTC. As protein: CASRDRTGGYGYTF.

This clonotype was counted only a few times. This chain uses TRBV7-6 with TRBJ1-6; possibly TRBD1 for D (5 bases). Deletions cut 4 bases from V and 2 bases from J, with 9 bases between. This CDR3 is 15 amino acids long. The germline CDR1 and CDR2 sequences are SGHVS and FNYEAQ. DNA of the CDR3: TGTGCCAGCAGCTATGGGGGTCCCTATAATTCACCCCTCCACTTT. Amino acid sequence: CASSYGGPYNSPLHF.

This chain connects TRBV2 to TRBJ1-2; D is unclear. Looked up from germline, CDR1 is SNHLY and CDR2 is FYNNEI. Trimming left V 3 bases short and J 5 bases short, with 7 bases between. The CDR3 has 12 amino acids. The CDR3 sequence: CASSETGYGYTF. CDR3 DNA sequence: TGTGCCAGCAGTGAGACGGGGTATGGCTACACCTTC.

The V gene is TRBV7-9, the J gene TRBJ2-5; the D is unclear. The CDR3 consists of 12 residues. CDR1 SEHNR and CDR2 FQNEAQ come from the germline V gene (reference sequence). Trimming took off 6 bases at V and 5 bases at J, with 10 bases between the two ends. CDR3 protein: CASSSTEETQYF. CDR3 coding DNA: TGTGCCAGCAGTTCGACGGAGGAGACCCAGTACTTC.

The genes are TRBV5-1 and TRBJ2-7; 10 nucleotides match TRBD1. Unmatched junction bases numbered 16, after V lost 4 bases and J lost 12 bases. The CDR3 is 15 residues long. Germline assignment: CDR1 SGHRS and CDR2 YFSETQ. The CDR3 sequence is CASSPTGTGDGVRYF. CDR3 DNA: TGCGCCAGCAGCCCCACCGGGACAGGGGACGGGGTGCGGTACTTC.

The V call is TRBV24-1, the J call TRBJ2-7; D is perhaps TRBD1 or TRBD2 (5 bases each). From germline, CDR1 is KGHDR and CDR2 SFDVKD. The CDR3 is 15 residues long. V was pared by 4 bases and J by 9 bases, with 21 bases between. CDR3 sequence: CATSEIFPGTLRQYV. The CDR3 DNA reads as TGTGCCACCAGTGAAATCTTCCCCGGGACGTTGCGGCAGTACGTC.

This chain links TRBV10-2 with TRBJ2-7; 8 nucleotides agree with TRBD1. CDR1 WSHSY and CDR2 SAAADI come from the germline V gene. CDR3 length: 14 residues. J gave up 4 bases and V 3 bases, and 5 bases lay outside the gene matches. CDR3 region: CASSDGTGWYEQYF. The CDR3 DNA reads TGCGCCAGCAGTGATGGGACAGGTTGGTACGAGCAGTACTTC.

This chain uses TRBV7-2 with TRBJ2-3; no reliable D call. The CDR3 contains 15 residues. CDR1 is SGHTA and CDR2 is FQGNSA in the germline V gene. The V end lost 0 bases, the J end lost 2 bases, and 9 bases lay between the germline ends. The CDR3 is CASSLANHITDTQYF. CDR3 coding DNA: TGTGCCAGCAGCTTAGCGAACCATATCACAGATACGCAGTATTTT. The full variable domain, its missing parts supplied by reference TRBV7-2 and TRBJ2-3, is GAGVSQSPSNKVTEKGKDVELRCDPISGHTALYWYRQSLGQGLEFLIYFQGNSAPDKSGLPSDRFSAERTGGSVSTLTIQRTQQEDSAVYLCASSLANHITDTQYFGPGTRLTVL.

The chain links TRBV20-1 to TRBJ1-2, with D maybe TRBD1 (5 bases). The CDR3 covers 14 residues. From germline, CDR1 is DFQATT and CDR2 SNEGSKA (reference sequence). Trimming stripped 0 bases from V and 13 bases from J, with 21 bases between. CDR3 nucleotide sequence: TGCAGTGCTAGAGATGGGGCAGGTGGGGTTTCCTGCACCTTC. It encodes CSARDGAGGVSCTF.